The clone carrying this TCR beta chain has more than one count but fewer than ten. Its antigen is as yet unknown. V lost 2 bases and J 6 bases, leaving 12 bases between the germline ends. Germline values: CDR1 DFQATT, CDR2 SNEGSKA (reference sequence). The CDR3 sequence is 13 residues long. The data stem from a study of post-analysis software for immune sequencing data. Study in general: Relapsing-remitting, secondary progressive and progressive-relapsing multiple sclerosis were all included among the disease courses.

The study's findings and limits: F measure grouped same-batch samples tightly together. Controls' normalized Chao1 diversity significantly exceeded that of multiple sclerosis patients. Patients showed TRBV5-6, TRBV5-1 and TRBV20-1 among four to six TRBV segments more frequent than in controls.

Prepared TCR beta cDNA libraries contained unique molecular identifiers. Each CDR3 protein gets one entry after TCRdb re-called the PCR reads with MiXCR. This sample carries hundreds of thousands of distinct CDR3 sequences, roughly 30% of them seen once, and the ten largest clones take approximately 0.6%. This clonotype originated in a girl under 18 with multiple sclerosis. This chain joins TRBV20-1 and TRBJ2-3, with D possibly TRBD1 on 5 matching bases. Sequencing was done on a sample of blood. The CDR3 is CSARTGGADTQYF. The CDR3 nucleotides are TGCAGTGCTAGAACAGGTGGTGCGGATACGCAGTATTTT.